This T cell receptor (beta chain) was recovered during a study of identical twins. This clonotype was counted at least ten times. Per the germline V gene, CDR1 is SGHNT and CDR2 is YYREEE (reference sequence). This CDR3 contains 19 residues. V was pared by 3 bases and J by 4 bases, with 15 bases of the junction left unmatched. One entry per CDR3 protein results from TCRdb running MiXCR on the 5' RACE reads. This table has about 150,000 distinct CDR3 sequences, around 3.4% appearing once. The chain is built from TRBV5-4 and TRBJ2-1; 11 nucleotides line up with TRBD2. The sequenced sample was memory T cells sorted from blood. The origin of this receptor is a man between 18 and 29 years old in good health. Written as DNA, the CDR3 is TGTGCCAGCAGCTCGGCTTGGGTTGGTAGCGGGAGGGCGTACAATGAGCAGTTCTTC. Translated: CASSSAWVGSGRAYNEQFF. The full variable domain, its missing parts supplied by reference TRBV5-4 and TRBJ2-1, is ETGVTQSPTHLIKTRGQQVTLRCSSQSGHNTVSWYQQALGQGPQFIFQYYREEENGRGNFPPRFSGLQFPNYSSELNVNALELDDSALYLCASSSAWVGSGRAYNEQFFGPGTRLTVL.